Below are 9 T cell receptor beta chains sequenced from a single sample in a study of T cells after yellow fever vaccination. MiXCR, run by TCRdb on the 5' RACE reads, gives a single entry per CDR3 protein. Of about 360,000 distinct CDR3 sequences listed, around 6.5% are singletons. The sequenced sample was PBMCs, obtained 5 days after the yellow fever booster vaccination. All receptors derive from a man aged 25 to 45 who received the YFV17D yellow fever vaccine.

This clonotype has more than one count but fewer than ten. The V and J genes are TRBV5-1 and TRBJ2-5; 8 bases map to TRBD1. CDR1 and CDR2 (germline): SGHRS, YFSETQ. V was pared by 4 bases and J by 5 bases, with 4 bases of the junction left unmatched. The CDR3 is 13 amino acids. The CDR3 bases are TGCGCCAGCAGCGGACAGGGATGGGAGACCCAGTACTTC. Protein: CASSGQGWETQYF. The full variable domain, in which reference TRBV5-1 and TRBJ2-5 provide the parts outside the CDR3, is KAGVTQTPRYLIKTRGQQVTLSCSPISGHRSVSWYQQTPGQGLQFLFEYFSETQRNKGNFPGRFSGRQFSNSRSEMNVSTLELGDSALYLCASSGQGWETQYFGPGTRLLVL.

This clonotype was recorded a few times. The chain is built from TRBV6-5 and TRBJ2-3; 7 bases match TRBD2. Trimming cost V 2 bases and J 3 bases; bases outside gene matches: 11. This CDR3 contains 17 residues. CDR1 is MNHEY and CDR2 is SVGAGI in the germline V gene. The CDR3 is CASSYVAGLGWTDTQYF. CDR3 DNA sequence: TGTGCCAGCAGTTACGTAGCCGGACTAGGATGGACAGATACGCAGTATTTT.

V gene TRBV29-1 combines with J gene TRBJ2-5; D remains unclear. The CDR3 loop spans 14 amino acids. Trimming cost V 1 base and J 2 bases, with 11 bases left between them. Germline V gives CDR1 SQVTM, CDR2 ANQGSEA. The CDR3 bases are TGCAGCGTTGAAGCCGGGCGTAAACAAGAGACCCAGTACTTC. Translating it yields CSVEAGRKQETQYF.

This chain uses TRBV6-1 with TRBJ2-2; 10 positions match TRBD2. The CDR3 is 17 residues long. V shed 6 bases and J 1 base; nucleotides not matched to a gene: 8. Per germline, CDR1 MNHNS and CDR2 SASEGT. CDR3 nucleotides: TGTGCCAGCAGAACTCTAGCGGGAGCCTTGAACACCGGGGAGCTGTTTTTT. Translation gives CASRTLAGALNTGELFF.

This clonotype was detected only a few times. The V gene is TRBV3-1, the J gene TRBJ1-1, with unresolved D. The CDR3 sequence is 16 residues long. Trimming pared 2 bases from V and 0 bases from J, leaving 13 bases between. Germline loops: CDR1 LGHDT, CDR2 YNNKEL (reference sequence). CDR3 residues: CASSQRPGVMNTEAFF. CDR3 DNA sequence: TGTGCCAGCAGCCAACGTCCGGGTGTCATGAACACTGAAGCTTTCTTT.

This chain joins TRBV7-6 and TRBJ1-1; unclear D gene. The V end was cut by 1 base, the J end by 4 bases, with 19 bases between. This CDR3 is 17 amino acids long. The germline V gene has CDR1 SGHVS and CDR2 FNYEAQ. The CDR3 region has the DNA TGTGCCAGCAGCTTAGGTGGAAGATTCTACCTGGGCACTGAAGCTTTCTTT. Its protein product is CASSLGGRFYLGTEAFF.

The table lists this clonotype with many counts. The chain carries TRBV20-1 and TRBJ2-2; D is perhaps TRBD2 (7 bases). Deletions cut 1 base from V and 6 bases from J, with 15 bases between. The CDR3 is 15 residues long. From germline, CDR1 is DFQATT and CDR2 SNEGSKA (reference sequence). For the CDR3, the DNA is TGCAGTGCTAGAGTGCGGGGGCGCTTTGCCGGGGAGCTGTTTTTT. This encodes CSARVRGRFAGELFF.

This clonotype was counted many times. The chain has TRBV20-1 and TRBJ2-3; 7 bases are a match to TRBD1. The germline V gene has CDR1 DFQATT and CDR2 SNEGSKA (reference sequence). J gave up 4 bases and V 2 bases, and 12 bases lay outside the gene matches. CDR3 size: 16 residues. Here the CDR3 reads CSARSTTGSLPDTQYF. The CDR3 DNA reads TGCAGTGCTAGATCTACGACAGGGTCACTCCCAGATACGCAGTATTTT.

There are many counts of this clonotype. This rearrangement joins TRBV20-1 to TRBJ2-3, with 7 bases lining up with TRBD1. With V trimmed by 4 bases and J by 0 bases, 7 bases remained unmatched. Germline V gene data show CDR1 as DFQATT and CDR2 as SNEGSKA (reference sequence). CDR3 length equals 15 residues. As DNA, the CDR3 is TGCAGTGCTATACGCCGGGACAGCAGCACAGATACGCAGTATTTT. It is translated as CSAIRRDSSTDTQYF.